These T cell receptor beta chains were read from a single sample in a study of blood T cell repertoires in COVID-19. Using immunoSEQ multiplex PCR, the repertoire was profiled, and TCRdb retains in-frame clones only, with some absent. Among about 440,000 clones listed, about nine tenths were seen once. The sample was peripheral blood. The receptors come from a woman aged 45-65 years with COVID-19, enrolled during active disease. Both conserved end residues are part of each CDR3. Fields, in order: clone size, D gene, J gene, V gene, CDR3 DNA, CDR3 protein. A D gene is named only where the DNA matches it firmly. Expanded clones get a size class; other rows say once, few or many, or leave the size out.

abundance: few; d_gene: -; j_gene: TRBJ1-1; v_gene: TRBV4-1; CDR3nt: TGCGCCAGCAAGGGGCAGAACACTGAAGCTTTCTTT; CDR3aa: CASKGQNTEAFF
abundance: -; d_gene: -; j_gene: TRBJ2-7; v_gene: TRBV3-1/TRBV3-2; CDR3nt: TGTGCCAGCAGTAGGACAGATTACTACGAGCAGTACTTC; CDR3aa: CASSRTDYYEQYF
abundance: -; d_gene: -; j_gene: TRBJ2-7; v_gene: TRBV5-5; CDR3nt: TGTGCCAGCAGCGGGGGATACTCGGACAGTATCGAGCAGTACTTC; CDR3aa: CASSGGYSDSIEQYF
abundance: -; d_gene: TRBD1; j_gene: TRBJ1-2; v_gene: TRBV6-1; CDR3nt: TGTGCCAGCAGTGAATCCCGGACAGGGGGCGTTTGTGGCTACACCTTC; CDR3aa: CASSESRTGGVCGYTF
abundance: -; d_gene: -; j_gene: TRBJ1-6; v_gene: TRBV19; CDR3nt: TGTGCCAGTAGTATAGGGGCCAATAATTCACCCCTCCACTTT; CDR3aa: CASSIGANNSPLHF
abundance: -; d_gene: TRBD2; j_gene: TRBJ2-5; v_gene: TRBV20-1; CDR3nt: TGCAGTGCTAGTGGGGGGGGAGAGACCCAGTACTTC; CDR3aa: CSASGGGETQYF
abundance: -; d_gene: TRBD1; j_gene: TRBJ1-4; v_gene: TRBV19; CDR3nt: TGTGCCAGTAGTGACAGGGCCTATAATGAAAAACTGTTTTTT; CDR3aa: CASSDRAYNEKLFF
abundance: few; d_gene: -; j_gene: TRBJ1-1; v_gene: TRBV12-3/TRBV12-4; CDR3nt: TGTGCCAGCAGTCCGAGAAGGGGAACTGAAGCTTTCTTT; CDR3aa: CASSPRRGTEAFF
abundance: -; d_gene: -; j_gene: TRBJ2-3; v_gene: TRBV18; CDR3nt: TGTGCCAGCTCACCACCGACTGGACAGATGGGAGATACGCAGTATTTT; CDR3aa: CASSPPTGQMGDTQYF
abundance: -; d_gene: TRBD1; j_gene: TRBJ1-6; v_gene: TRBV3-1/TRBV3-2; CDR3nt: TGTGCCAGCAGCCAATTCATAGGACAGGGAGGTTCACCCCTCCACTTT; CDR3aa: CASSQFIGQGGSPLHF
abundance: -; d_gene: -; j_gene: TRBJ1-5; v_gene: TRBV4-2; CDR3nt: TGTGCCAGCAGCCAAGATTCAGTCCAGCCCCAGCATTTT; CDR3aa: CASSQDSVQPQHF
abundance: -; d_gene: -; j_gene: TRBJ1-5; v_gene: TRBV7-9; CDR3nt: TGTGCCAGCAGCCCCCATAGCAATCAGCCCCAGCATTTT; CDR3aa: CASSPHSNQPQHF
abundance: -; d_gene: TRBD1; j_gene: TRBJ1-1; v_gene: TRBV28; CDR3nt: TGTGCCAGCAGTTTATTCGTGCCGGGACAGGGAAGAGGGGAAGCTTTCTTT; CDR3aa: CASSLFVPGQGRGEAFF
abundance: -; d_gene: -; j_gene: TRBJ1-1; v_gene: TRBV7-2; CDR3nt: TGTGCCAGCGCCCATGGGCGGGCGAACACTGAAGCTTTCTTT; CDR3aa: CASAHGRANTEAFF
abundance: -; d_gene: -; j_gene: TRBJ2-3; v_gene: TRBV15; CDR3nt: TGTGCCACCTTAAGCGGCTACCAATCGGCGCCAATCACAGATACGCAGTATTTT; CDR3aa: CATLSGYQSAPITDTQYF
abundance: -; d_gene: TRBD2; j_gene: TRBJ2-1; v_gene: TRBV24-1; CDR3nt: TGTGCCACCAGCCCTCGACTAGCTAGCTCCTACAATGAGCAGTTCTTC; CDR3aa: CATSPRLASSYNEQFF
abundance: -; d_gene: -; j_gene: TRBJ2-1; v_gene: TRBV19; CDR3nt: TGTGCCAGTAGTCAGGGGCGTCTGCAGTTCTTC; CDR3aa: CASSQGRLQFF
abundance: -; d_gene: TRBD2; j_gene: TRBJ2-7; v_gene: TRBV2; CDR3nt: TGTGCCAGCAGTGGTCGAGAGCGGGGGCTTTCCTACGAGCAGTACTTC; CDR3aa: CASSGRERGLSYEQYF
abundance: -; d_gene: -; j_gene: TRBJ1-6; v_gene: TRBV3-1/TRBV3-2; CDR3nt: TGTGCCAGCAGCCAGGGCCTCTATGGTTCACCCCTCCACTTT; CDR3aa: CASSQGLYGSPLHF
abundance: -; d_gene: TRBD1; j_gene: TRBJ1-3; v_gene: TRBV7-2; CDR3nt: TGTGCCAGCAGCTTAGAGGGGACAGGGGCAGGAAACACCATATATTTT; CDR3aa: CASSLEGTGAGNTIYF
abundance: -; d_gene: -; j_gene: TRBJ1-2; v_gene: TRBV5-1; CDR3nt: TGCGCCAGCAGCTTGATCCCCAGGGATGGCTACACCTTC; CDR3aa: CASSLIPRDGYTF
abundance: -; d_gene: TRBD1; j_gene: TRBJ2-5; v_gene: TRBV10-2; CDR3nt: TGCGCCAGCAGAAGACAGGGACAAGAGACCCAGTACTTC; CDR3aa: CASRRQGQETQYF
abundance: -; d_gene: -; j_gene: TRBJ2-1; v_gene: TRBV5-4; CDR3nt: TGTGCCAGCAGCTTGGAAAACTCTCCGAGCTCCTACAATGAGCAGTTCTTC; CDR3aa: CASSLENSPSSYNEQFF
abundance: -; d_gene: -; j_gene: TRBJ1-2; v_gene: TRBV28; CDR3nt: TGTGCCAGCAGTTACCGGGGGGGGGTAGCTATGGGCTACACCTTC; CDR3aa: CASSYRGGVAMGYTF
abundance: once; d_gene: TRBD1; j_gene: TRBJ2-1; v_gene: TRBV7-3; CDR3nt: TGTGCCAGCAGCTTGACAGGGGGACGGTCCAGCTCCTACAATGAGCAGTTCTTC; CDR3aa: CASSLTGGRSSSYNEQFF
abundance: -; d_gene: -; j_gene: TRBJ1-1; v_gene: TRBV6-5; CDR3nt: TGTGCCAGCAGTTACTCGAACAGGGCAGGCACTGAAGCTTTCTTT; CDR3aa: CASSYSNRAGTEAFF
abundance: -; d_gene: -; j_gene: TRBJ2-7; v_gene: TRBV15; CDR3nt: TGTGCCACCAGCCGCCCCGAGCCCTCCTACGAGCAGTACTTC; CDR3aa: CATSRPEPSYEQYF
abundance: -; d_gene: -; j_gene: TRBJ1-5; v_gene: TRBV19; CDR3nt: TGTGCCATCTCTGGAGAGGGCCAGCCCCAGCATTTT; CDR3aa: CAISGEGQPQHF
abundance: once; d_gene: -; j_gene: TRBJ2-6; v_gene: TRBV11-2; CDR3nt: TGTGCCAGCAGCTTACTCTCTGGGGCCAACGTCCTGACTTTC; CDR3aa: CASSLLSGANVLTF
abundance: -; d_gene: TRBD1; j_gene: TRBJ1-5; v_gene: TRBV9; CDR3nt: TGTGCCAGCAGCGAGGGGGCTATAGGTCAGCCCCAGCATTTT; CDR3aa: CASSEGAIGQPQHF
abundance: -; d_gene: TRBD1; j_gene: TRBJ2-2; v_gene: TRBV15; CDR3nt: TGTGCCACCAGCACAGGACAGGGGACGGCCTACACCGGGGAGCTGTTTTTT; CDR3aa: CATSTGQGTAYTGELFF
abundance: once; d_gene: TRBD1; j_gene: TRBJ1-2; v_gene: TRBV19; CDR3nt: TGTGCCAGTAGTGTACTGGGACAGGAAGGCTATGGCTACACCTTC; CDR3aa: CASSVLGQEGYGYTF
abundance: once; d_gene: TRBD1; j_gene: TRBJ2-5; v_gene: TRBV24-1; CDR3nt: TGTGCCACCAGTGATTTACCCGACAGGGGTAGGGAGACCCAGTACTTC; CDR3aa: CATSDLPDRGRETQYF
abundance: -; d_gene: -; j_gene: TRBJ1-1; v_gene: TRBV9; CDR3nt: TGTGCCAGCAGCGTTACACCGAAGAACACTGAAGCTTTCTTT; CDR3aa: CASSVTPKNTEAFF
abundance: -; d_gene: TRBD2; j_gene: TRBJ2-3; v_gene: TRBV3-1/TRBV3-2; CDR3nt: TGTGCCAGCAGCCAGACGGGGGGTACGCAGTATTTT; CDR3aa: CASSQTGGTQYF
abundance: once; d_gene: TRBD1; j_gene: TRBJ1-5; v_gene: TRBV27; CDR3nt: TGTGCCAGCAGTCGATGGACAGGCGGAAGGGATCAGCCCCAGCATTTT; CDR3aa: CASSRWTGGRDQPQHF
abundance: once; d_gene: -; j_gene: TRBJ2-6; v_gene: TRBV21-1; CDR3nt: TGTGCCAGCAGCACTACAGGGGTCTCTGGGGCCAACGTCCTGACTTTC; CDR3aa: CASSTTGVSGANVLTF
abundance: -; d_gene: TRBD1; j_gene: TRBJ1-6; v_gene: TRBV30; CDR3nt: TGTGCCTGGAGTATAGGGACAGATAATTCACCCCTCCACTTT; CDR3aa: CAWSIGTDNSPLHF
abundance: -; d_gene: TRBD1; j_gene: TRBJ1-5; v_gene: TRBV6-5; CDR3nt: TGTGCCAGCAGTTTAACAGGGGAGAGCAATCAGCCCCAGCATTTT; CDR3aa: CASSLTGESNQPQHF
abundance: once; d_gene: -; j_gene: TRBJ1-1; v_gene: TRBV20-1; CDR3nt: TGCAGTGCTCGTTTCACTGAAGCTTTCTTT; CDR3aa: CSARFTEAFF
abundance: few; d_gene: -; j_gene: TRBJ1-2; v_gene: TRBV5-1; CDR3nt: TGCGCCAGCAGCTTGGAGGCGGTCTATGGCTACACCTTC; CDR3aa: CASSLEAVYGYTF
abundance: -; d_gene: TRBD2; j_gene: TRBJ2-7; v_gene: TRBV11-2; CDR3nt: TGTGCCAGCAGCTTAGCCTCTAGCGGGGGGGCGAGCGAGCAGTACTTC; CDR3aa: CASSLASSGGASEQYF
abundance: -; d_gene: -; j_gene: TRBJ2-4; v_gene: TRBV21-1; CDR3nt: TGTGCCAGCAGCAAAGCGGACACTTGGCAGGACATTCAGTACTTC; CDR3aa: CASSKADTWQDIQYF
abundance: once; d_gene: TRBD1; j_gene: TRBJ1-1; v_gene: TRBV11-2; CDR3nt: TGTGCCAGCAGCATCCTACAGGGGCTCAACACTGAAGCTTTCTTT; CDR3aa: CASSILQGLNTEAFF
abundance: -; d_gene: -; j_gene: TRBJ1-2; v_gene: TRBV9; CDR3nt: TGTGCCAGCAGCGTCCGGGGGTCGCAGGAGGATGGCTACACCTTC; CDR3aa: CASSVRGSQEDGYTF
abundance: -; d_gene: TRBD1; j_gene: TRBJ2-1; v_gene: TRBV5-1; CDR3nt: TGCGCCAGCAGCTTGGGACAGGGTGGGAATGAGCAGTTCTTC; CDR3aa: CASSLGQGGNEQFF
abundance: once; d_gene: TRBD1; j_gene: TRBJ2-7; v_gene: TRBV30; CDR3nt: TGTGCCTGGAAGAAGGGGGCAGGCTACGAGCAGTACTTC; CDR3aa: CAWKKGAGYEQYF
abundance: -; d_gene: -; j_gene: TRBJ1-2; v_gene: TRBV6-1; CDR3nt: TGTGCCAGCAGTGAACAGGGTGCTCTCTATGGCTACACCTTC; CDR3aa: CASSEQGALYGYTF
abundance: -; d_gene: -; j_gene: TRBJ2-5; v_gene: TRBV28; CDR3nt: TGTGCCAGCAGTTTATACCCAGGGTTAGGGGAGACCCAGTACTTC; CDR3aa: CASSLYPGLGETQYF
abundance: -; d_gene: -; j_gene: TRBJ1-6; v_gene: TRBV3-1/TRBV3-2; CDR3nt: TGTGCCAGCAGCCAAGACAGTTCATCCTCACCCCTCCACTTT; CDR3aa: CASSQDSSSSPLHF
abundance: -; d_gene: TRBD1; j_gene: TRBJ1-6; v_gene: TRBV12-5; CDR3nt: TGTGCTAGTGCCAACGGCAGGGGGAATTCACCCCTCCACTTT; CDR3aa: CASANGRGNSPLHF